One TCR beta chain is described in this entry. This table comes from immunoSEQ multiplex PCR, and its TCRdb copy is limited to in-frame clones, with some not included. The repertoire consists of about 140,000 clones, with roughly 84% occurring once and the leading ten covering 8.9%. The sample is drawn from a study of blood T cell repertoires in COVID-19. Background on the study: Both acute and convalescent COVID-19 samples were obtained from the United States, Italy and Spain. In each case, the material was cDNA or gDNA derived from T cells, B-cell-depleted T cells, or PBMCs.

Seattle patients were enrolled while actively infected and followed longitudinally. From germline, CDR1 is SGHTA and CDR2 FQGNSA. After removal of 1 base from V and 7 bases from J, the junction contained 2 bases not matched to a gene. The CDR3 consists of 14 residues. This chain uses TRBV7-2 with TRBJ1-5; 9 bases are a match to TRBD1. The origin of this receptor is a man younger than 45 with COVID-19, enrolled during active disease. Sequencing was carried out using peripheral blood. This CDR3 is CASSLGDRVQPQHF. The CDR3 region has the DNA TGTGCCAGCAGCTTAGGGGACAGGGTGCAGCCCCAGCATTTT.